Only one count was recorded for the clone carrying this TCR beta chain. This sample stems from a study of blood T cell repertoires in COVID-19. Study summary: The United States, Italy and Spain were the sources of the acute and convalescent COVID-19 samples.

In the authors' methods: Amplification with reference gene primers provided the estimates of nucleated cell counts. Method: immunoSEQ multiplex PCR; TCRdb's copy keeps in-frame clones and lacks some. Clone size and the V and J calls come from that table; the DNA yielded D and trimming. The data contain over 200,000 clones, around 86% of them singletons. The receptor was isolated from a human donor in a cohort sampled during active COVID-19. The sample comprised peripheral blood.

CDR3 bases: TGTGCCATCAGTGAGTGGCCCTCTAGCCCAACAGACACCTACGAGCAGTACTTC. Protein product: CAISEWPSSPTDTYEQYF. This sequence joins TRBV10-3 and TRBJ2-7, with a possible D match to TRBD2 (5 bases). This CDR3 has 18 amino acids. Germline loops: CDR1 ENHRY, CDR2 SYGVKD. V was trimmed by 1 base and J by 2 bases, leaving 21 bases between them.